The present entry profiles one T cell receptor beta chain with its context. The sample is drawn from a study of T cell responses to AZD1222 COVID-19 vaccine. Some clones are missing from TCRdb's copy, which holds only in-frame ones; the method was immunoSEQ multiplex PCR. The table lists about 96,000 clones, 85% to 90% of them singletons. CDR3 length: 18 amino acids. Germline V gene lookup returns CDR1 MNHEY and CDR2 SMNVEV (reference sequence). The V and J ends lost 2 bases and 0 bases, in that order; junction bases with no gene match: 7. V and J are TRBV27 and TRBJ2-6; 7 bases match TRBD2. Sequences were derived from peripheral blood, sampled on day 0 of AZD1222 vaccination. This receptor was taken from an adult in good health. The DNA for the CDR3 is TGTGCCAGCAGTTTACTCCCGGGGGGAGGCTCTGGGGCCAACGTCCTGACTTTC. Residues: CASSLLPGGGSGANVLTF.